Listed here is a single T cell receptor (beta chain). Its target is not known. This CDR3 is built from 13 residues. Germline lookup yields CDR1 DFQATT and CDR2 SNEGSKA (reference sequence). J lost 4 bases, V lost 3 bases, and 2 bases had no gene match. It was RNA transcripts that yielded the amplified TCR beta CDR3 regions. When the TCR CDR3 underwent first-round RT-PCR, the HTBI primer set was used. One entry per CDR3 protein results from TCRdb running MiXCR on the multiplex PCR reads. The sample lists roughly 560,000 distinct CDR3 sequences, roughly 15% occurring once. This sample is drawn from a study of T cells in Graves' hyperthyroidism and ophthalmopathy. The study, taken as a whole, reports: Peripheral blood also featured most of the thyroid clonotypes expanded above 0.001.

A NOSPECS grade of at least 4, a Clinical Activity Score of at least 3 and duration under 3 months were recorded in ophthalmopathy patients. Pregnant or lactating patients were excluded, as were those with uncontrolled infection or other autoimmune disease. Used for diagnoses were clinical symptoms, serum thyroxine and TRAb, thyroid ultrasound and orbital computed tomography. The genes are TRBV20-1 and TRBJ2-2; 7 bases agree with TRBD2. The sequencing sample was made of blood. This receptor was obtained from a woman in her thirties or forties with Graves' ophthalmopathy. The CDR3 is CSASGRRTGELFF. As DNA, the CDR3 is TGCAGTGCTAGCGGGAGGCGCACCGGGGAGCTGTTTTTT.